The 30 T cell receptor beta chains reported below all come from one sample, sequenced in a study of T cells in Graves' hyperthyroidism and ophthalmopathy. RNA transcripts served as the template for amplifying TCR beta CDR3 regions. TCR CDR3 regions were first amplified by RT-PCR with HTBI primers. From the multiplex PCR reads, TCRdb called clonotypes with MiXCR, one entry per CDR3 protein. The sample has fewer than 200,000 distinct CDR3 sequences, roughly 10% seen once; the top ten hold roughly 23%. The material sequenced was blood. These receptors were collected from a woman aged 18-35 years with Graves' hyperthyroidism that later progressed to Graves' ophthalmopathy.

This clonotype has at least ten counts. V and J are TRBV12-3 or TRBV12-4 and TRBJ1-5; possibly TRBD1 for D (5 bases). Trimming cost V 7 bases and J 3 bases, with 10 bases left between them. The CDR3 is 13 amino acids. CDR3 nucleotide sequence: TGTGCCAGCAACCAGGGCCCCAATCAGCCCCAGCATTTT. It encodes CASNQGPNQPQHF.

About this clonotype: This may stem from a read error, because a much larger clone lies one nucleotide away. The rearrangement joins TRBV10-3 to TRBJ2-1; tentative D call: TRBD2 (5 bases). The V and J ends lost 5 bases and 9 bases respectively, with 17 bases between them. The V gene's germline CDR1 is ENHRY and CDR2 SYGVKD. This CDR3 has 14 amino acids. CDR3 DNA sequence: TGTGCCATCAGTAACGGGGTTTCCCATGGTGAGCAGTTCTTC. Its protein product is CAISNGVSHGEQFF.

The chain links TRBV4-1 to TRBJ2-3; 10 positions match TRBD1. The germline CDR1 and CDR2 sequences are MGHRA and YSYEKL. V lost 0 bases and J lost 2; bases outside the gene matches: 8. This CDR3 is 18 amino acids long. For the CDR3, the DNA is TGCGCCAGCAGCCAAGAAATCGGGACAGGGGATTCCACAGATACGCAGTATTTT. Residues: CASSQEIGTGDSTDTQYF.

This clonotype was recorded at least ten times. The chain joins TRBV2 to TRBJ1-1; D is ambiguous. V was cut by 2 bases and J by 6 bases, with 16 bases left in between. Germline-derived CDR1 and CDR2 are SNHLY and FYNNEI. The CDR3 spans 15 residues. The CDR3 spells CASSELGIRSSEAFF. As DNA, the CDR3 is TGTGCCAGCAGTGAATTGGGCATAAGGAGCTCTGAAGCTTTCTTT. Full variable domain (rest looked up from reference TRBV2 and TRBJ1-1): EPEVTQTPSHQVTQMGQEVILRCVPISNHLYFYWYRQILGQKVEFLVSFYNNEISEKSEIFDDQFSVERPDGSNFTLKIRSTKLEDSAMYFCASSELGIRSSEAFFGQGTRLTVV.

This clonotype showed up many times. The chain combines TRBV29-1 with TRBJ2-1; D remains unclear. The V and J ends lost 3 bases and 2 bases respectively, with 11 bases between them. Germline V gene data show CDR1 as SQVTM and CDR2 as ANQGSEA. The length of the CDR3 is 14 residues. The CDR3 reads CSVDEDAAYNEQFF. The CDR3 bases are TGCAGCGTTGACGAGGATGCGGCCTACAATGAGCAGTTCTTC.

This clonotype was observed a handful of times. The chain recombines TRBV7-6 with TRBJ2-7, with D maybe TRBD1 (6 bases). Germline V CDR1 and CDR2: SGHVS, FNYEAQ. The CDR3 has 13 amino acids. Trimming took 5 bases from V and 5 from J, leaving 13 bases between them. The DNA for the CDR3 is TGTGCCAGCAGCGGGACAAGGGGCAACGAGCAGTACTTC. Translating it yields CASSGTRGNEQYF.

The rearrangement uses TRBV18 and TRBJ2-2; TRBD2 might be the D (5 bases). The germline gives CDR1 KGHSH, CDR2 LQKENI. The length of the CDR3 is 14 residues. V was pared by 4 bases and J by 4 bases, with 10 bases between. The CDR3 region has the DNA TGTGCCAGCTCACTTGTGGGAGTCACCGGGGAGCTGTTTTTT. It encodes CASSLVGVTGELFF.

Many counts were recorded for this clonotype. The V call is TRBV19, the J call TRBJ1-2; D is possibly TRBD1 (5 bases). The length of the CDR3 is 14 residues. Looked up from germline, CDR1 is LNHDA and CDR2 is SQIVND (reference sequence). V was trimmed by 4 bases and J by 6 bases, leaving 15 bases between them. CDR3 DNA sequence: TGTGCCAGTAGTAACCAGGGAGGAACTCATGGCTACACCTTC. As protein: CASSNQGGTHGYTF. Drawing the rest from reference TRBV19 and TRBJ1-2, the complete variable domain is DGGITQSPKYLFRKEGQNVTLSCEQNLNHDAMYWYRQDPGQGLRLIYYSQIVNDFQKGDIAEGYSVSREKKESFPLTVTSAQKNPTAFYLCASSNQGGTHGYTFGSGTRLTVV.

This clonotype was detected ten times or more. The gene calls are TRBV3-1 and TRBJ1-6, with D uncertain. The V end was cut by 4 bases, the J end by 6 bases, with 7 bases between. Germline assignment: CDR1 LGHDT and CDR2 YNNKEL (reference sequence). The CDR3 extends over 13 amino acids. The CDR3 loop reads CASSPTSNSPLHF. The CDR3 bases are TGTGCCAGCAGCCCGACTTCTAATTCACCCCTCCACTTT. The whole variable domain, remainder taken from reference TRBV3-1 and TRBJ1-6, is DTAVSQTPKYLVTQMGNDKSIKCEQNLGHDTMYWYKQDSKKFLKIMFSYNNKELIINETVPNRFSPKSPDKAHLNLHINSLELGDSAVYFCASSPTSNSPLHFGNGTRLTVT.

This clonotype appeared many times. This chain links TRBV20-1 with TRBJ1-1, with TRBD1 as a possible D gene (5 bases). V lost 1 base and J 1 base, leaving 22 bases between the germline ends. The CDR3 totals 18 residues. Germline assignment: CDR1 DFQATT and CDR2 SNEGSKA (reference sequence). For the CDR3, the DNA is TGCAGTGCTAGAGCCTTCGAACCGGGACGTAAAGGGAACACTGAAGCTTTCTTT. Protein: CSARAFEPGRKGNTEAFF.

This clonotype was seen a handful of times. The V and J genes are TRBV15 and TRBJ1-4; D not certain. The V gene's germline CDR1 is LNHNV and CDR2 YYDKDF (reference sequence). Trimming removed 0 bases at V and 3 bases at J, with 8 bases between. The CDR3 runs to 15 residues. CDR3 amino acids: CATSRERRPNEKLFF. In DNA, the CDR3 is TGTGCCACCAGCAGAGAGCGCCGGCCTAATGAAAAACTGTTTTTT.

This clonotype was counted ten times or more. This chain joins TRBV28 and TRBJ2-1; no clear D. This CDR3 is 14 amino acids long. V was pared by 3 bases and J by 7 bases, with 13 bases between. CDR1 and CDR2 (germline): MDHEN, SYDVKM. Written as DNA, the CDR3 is TGTGCCAGCAGTTTCCCCCACCCTAGGAATGAGCAGTTCTTC. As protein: CASSFPHPRNEQFF.

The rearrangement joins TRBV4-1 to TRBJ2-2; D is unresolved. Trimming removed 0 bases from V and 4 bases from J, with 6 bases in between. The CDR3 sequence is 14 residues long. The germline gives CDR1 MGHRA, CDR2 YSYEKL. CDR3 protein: CASSQDRSTGELFF. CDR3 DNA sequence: TGCGCCAGCAGCCAAGATAGGAGCACCGGGGAGCTGTTTTTT.

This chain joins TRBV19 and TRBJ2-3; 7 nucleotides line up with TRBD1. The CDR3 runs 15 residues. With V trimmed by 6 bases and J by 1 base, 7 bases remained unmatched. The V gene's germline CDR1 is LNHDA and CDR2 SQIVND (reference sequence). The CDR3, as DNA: TGTGCCAGTAGAAACCGGGACAGTCGCACAGATACGCAGTATTTT. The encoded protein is CASRNRDSRTDTQYF.

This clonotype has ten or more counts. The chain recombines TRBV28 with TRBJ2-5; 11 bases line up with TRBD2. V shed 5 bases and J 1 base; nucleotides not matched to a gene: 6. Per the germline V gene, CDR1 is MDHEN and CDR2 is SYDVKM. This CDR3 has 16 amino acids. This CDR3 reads CASSHRLAGPQETQYF. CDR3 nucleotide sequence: TGTGCCAGCAGTCACCGACTAGCGGGGCCCCAAGAGACCCAGTACTTC.

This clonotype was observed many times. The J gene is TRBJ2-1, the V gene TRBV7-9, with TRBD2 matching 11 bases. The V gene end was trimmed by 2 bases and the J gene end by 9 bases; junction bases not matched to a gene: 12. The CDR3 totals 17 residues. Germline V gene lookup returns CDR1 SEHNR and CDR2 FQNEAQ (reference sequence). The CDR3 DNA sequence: TGTGCCAGCAGCTTATCCCCACTAGCGGGAGAAGTGGGTGAGCAGTTCTTC. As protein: CASSLSPLAGEVGEQFF.

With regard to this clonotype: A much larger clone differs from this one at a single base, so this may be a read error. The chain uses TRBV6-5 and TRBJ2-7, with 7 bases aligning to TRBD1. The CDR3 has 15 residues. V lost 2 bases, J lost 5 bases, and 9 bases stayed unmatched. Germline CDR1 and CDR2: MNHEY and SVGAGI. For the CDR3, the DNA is TGTGCCAGCAGTTACCCCAGACAGGGCGTCCACGAGCAGTACTTC. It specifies CASSYPRQGVHEQYF.

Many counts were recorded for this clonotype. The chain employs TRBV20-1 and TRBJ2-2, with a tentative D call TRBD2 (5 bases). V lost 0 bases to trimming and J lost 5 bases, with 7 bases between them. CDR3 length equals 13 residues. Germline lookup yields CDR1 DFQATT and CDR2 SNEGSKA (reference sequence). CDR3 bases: TGCAGTGCTAGAGAGCGGAGGACCGGGGAGCTGTTTTTT. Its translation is CSARERRTGELFF.

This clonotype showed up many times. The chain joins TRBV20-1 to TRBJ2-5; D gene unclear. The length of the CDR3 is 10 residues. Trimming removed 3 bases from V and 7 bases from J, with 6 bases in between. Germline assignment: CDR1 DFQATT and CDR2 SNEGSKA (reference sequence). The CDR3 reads CSASWGTQYF. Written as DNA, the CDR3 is TGCAGTGCTAGTTGGGGGACCCAGTACTTC.

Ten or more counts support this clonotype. The CDR3 loop reads CASSIGLMENTEAFF. The CDR3 DNA reads TGTGCCAGTAGTATTGGGTTGATGGAGAACACTGAAGCTTTCTTT. The J gene is TRBJ1-1, the V gene TRBV19; D gene uncertain. Trimming pared 3 bases from V and 1 base from J, leaving 12 bases between. From germline, CDR1 is LNHDA and CDR2 SQIVND (reference sequence). There are 15 residues in the CDR3.

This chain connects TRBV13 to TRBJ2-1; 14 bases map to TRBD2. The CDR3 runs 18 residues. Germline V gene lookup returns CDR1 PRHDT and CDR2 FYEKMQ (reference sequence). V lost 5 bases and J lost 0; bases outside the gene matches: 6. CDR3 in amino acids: CASSRGLAGASSYNEQFF. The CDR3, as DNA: TGTGCCAGCAGCCGGGGACTAGCGGGGGCGAGCTCCTACAATGAGCAGTTCTTC. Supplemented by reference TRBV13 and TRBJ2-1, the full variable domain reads AAGVIQSPRHLIKEKRETATLKCYPIPRHDTVYWYQQGPGQDPQFLISFYEKMQSDKGSIPDRFSAQQFSDYHSELNMSSLELGDSALYFCASSRGLAGASSYNEQFFGPGTRLTVL.

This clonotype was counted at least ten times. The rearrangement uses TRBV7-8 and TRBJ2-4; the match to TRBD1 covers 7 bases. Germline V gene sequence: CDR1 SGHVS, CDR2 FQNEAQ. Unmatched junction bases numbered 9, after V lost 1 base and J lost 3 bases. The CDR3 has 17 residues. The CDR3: CASSLGRQGGSKNIQYF. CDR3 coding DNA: TGTGCCAGCAGCTTAGGGAGACAGGGTGGAAGCAAAAACATTCAGTACTTC.

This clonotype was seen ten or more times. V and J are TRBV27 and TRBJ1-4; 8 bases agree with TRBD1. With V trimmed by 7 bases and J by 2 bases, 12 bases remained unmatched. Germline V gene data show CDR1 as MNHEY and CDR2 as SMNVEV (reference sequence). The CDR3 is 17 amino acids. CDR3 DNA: TGTGCCAGCACTCGAACGGGCAGGGGGCCTACTAATGAAAAACTGTTTTTT. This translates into CASTRTGRGPTNEKLFF.

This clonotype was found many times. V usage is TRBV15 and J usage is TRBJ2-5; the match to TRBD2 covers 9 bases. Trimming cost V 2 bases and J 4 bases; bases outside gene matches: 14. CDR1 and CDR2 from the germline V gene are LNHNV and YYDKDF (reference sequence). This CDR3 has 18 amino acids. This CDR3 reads CATSRSRGAGGLRETQYF. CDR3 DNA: TGTGCCACCAGCAGATCCCGCGGCGCGGGGGGGCTACGAGAGACCCAGTACTTC. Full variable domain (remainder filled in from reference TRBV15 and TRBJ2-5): DAMVIQNPRYQVTQFGKPVTLSCSQTLNHNVMYWYQQKSSQAPKLLFHYYDKDFNNEADTPDNFQSRRPNTSFCFLDIRSPGLGDTAMYLCATSRSRGAGGLRETQYFGPGTRLLVL.

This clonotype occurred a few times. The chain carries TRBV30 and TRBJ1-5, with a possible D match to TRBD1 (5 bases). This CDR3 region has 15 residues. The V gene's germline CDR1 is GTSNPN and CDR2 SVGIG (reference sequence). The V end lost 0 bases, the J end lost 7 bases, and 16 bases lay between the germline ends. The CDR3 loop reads CAWSVRGEIGQPQHF. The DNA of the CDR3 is TGTGCCTGGAGTGTACGGGGGGAGATCGGGCAGCCCCAGCATTTT.

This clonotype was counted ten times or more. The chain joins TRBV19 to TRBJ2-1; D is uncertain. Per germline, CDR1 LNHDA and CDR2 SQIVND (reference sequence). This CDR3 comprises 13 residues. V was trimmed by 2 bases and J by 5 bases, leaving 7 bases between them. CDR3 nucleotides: TGTGCCAGTAGTATAATACAGAACAATGAGCAGTTCTTC. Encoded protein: CASSIIQNNEQFF.

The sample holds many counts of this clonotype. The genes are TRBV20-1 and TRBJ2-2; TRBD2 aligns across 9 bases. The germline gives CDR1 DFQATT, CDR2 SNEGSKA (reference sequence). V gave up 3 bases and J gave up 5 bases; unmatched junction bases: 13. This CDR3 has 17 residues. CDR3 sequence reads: CSAREFFARGGTGELFF. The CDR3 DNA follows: TGCAGTGCTAGGGAGTTTTTTGCGCGGGGGGGAACCGGGGAGCTGTTTTTT.

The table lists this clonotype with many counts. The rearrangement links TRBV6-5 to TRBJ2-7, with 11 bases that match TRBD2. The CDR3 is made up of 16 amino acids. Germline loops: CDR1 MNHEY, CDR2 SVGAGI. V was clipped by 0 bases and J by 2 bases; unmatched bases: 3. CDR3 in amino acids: CASSYSYSGRAYEQYF. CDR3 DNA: TGTGCCAGCAGTTACTCGTATAGCGGGAGGGCCTACGAGCAGTACTTC.

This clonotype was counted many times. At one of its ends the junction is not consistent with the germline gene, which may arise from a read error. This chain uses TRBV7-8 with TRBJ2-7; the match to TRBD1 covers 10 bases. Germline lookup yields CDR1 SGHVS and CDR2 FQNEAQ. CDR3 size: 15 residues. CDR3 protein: CASTLPGQGGWEQYF. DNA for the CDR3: TGTGCCAGCACCTTACCCGGACAGGGGGGGTGGGAGCAGTACTTC.

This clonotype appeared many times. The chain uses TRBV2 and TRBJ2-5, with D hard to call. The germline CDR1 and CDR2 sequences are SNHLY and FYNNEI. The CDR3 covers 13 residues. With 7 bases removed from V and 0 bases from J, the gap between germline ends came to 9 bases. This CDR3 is CASTRTYQETQYF. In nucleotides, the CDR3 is TGTGCCAGCACCCGGACGTACCAAGAGACCCAGTACTTC.